The 15 T cell receptor beta chains presented below share a single source sample, sequenced in a study of metastatic and nonmetastatic thyroid tumors. All patients were treatment-naive before thyroid surgery. With MiXCR, TCRdb reprocessed the PCR reads. The sample lists more than 10,000 clones; around 23% were seen once. The sequencing input was blood. These receptors originate from a male donor with papillary thyroid cancer or a benign thyroid nodule (not recorded which). Some clones in this sample may be carry-over from other donors' samples.

This clone was found many times. The same CDR3 also results from other DNA sequences found in this sample. V usage is TRBV9 and J usage is TRBJ1-4; maybe TRBD1 (5 bases). The CDR3 has 13 residues. Germline loops: CDR1 SGDLS, CDR2 YYNGEE. V lost 3 bases and J lost 10, with 13 bases in between. The CDR3 coding sequence is TGTGCCAGCAGCGGAGGGGAGATAGGAAAACTGTTTTTT. Protein sequence: CASSGGEIGKLFF.

This clone turned up a few times. The V call is TRBV6-5, the J call TRBJ2-7; D ambiguous. V shed 3 bases and J shed 3 bases, with 12 bases lying between them. CDR1 and CDR2 (germline): MNHEY, SVGAGI. The CDR3 has 14 residues. The CDR3 reads CASSYLLGIYEQYF. The CDR3 bases are TGTGCCAGCAGTTATCTCCTAGGGATCTACGAGCAGTACTTC.

For the CDR3, the DNA is TGTGCCAGCAGCTTAGTATTCAGAAATTCACCCCTCCACTTT. This encodes CASSLVFRNSPLHF. The rearrangement links TRBV11-2 to TRBJ1-6; D is ambiguous. This CDR3 has 14 residues. V shed 1 base and J shed 7 bases, with 8 bases lying between them. Per germline, CDR1 SGHAT and CDR2 FQNNGV. The full variable domain, rest sourced from reference TRBV11-2 and TRBJ1-6, is EAGVAQSPRYKIIEKRQSVAFWCNPISGHATLYWYQQILGQGPKLLIQFQNNGVVDDSQLPKDRFSAERLKGVDSTLKIQPAKLEDSAVYLCASSLVFRNSPLHFGNGTRLTVT.

The chain couples TRBV6-1 to TRBJ2-2, with D uncertain. Trimming shortened V by 6 bases and J by 5 bases, and 13 bases separated the two germline ends. The germline V gene has CDR1 MNHNS and CDR2 SASEGT. This CDR3 comprises 14 residues. Here the CDR3 DNA reads TGTGCCAGCAGGCCCTCTGGTGGGACCGGGGAGCTGTTTTTT. Protein: CASRPSGGTGELFF.

This clone appeared many times. V and J are TRBV18 and TRBJ2-6; possibly TRBD2 for D (6 bases). Trimming removed 6 bases at V and 2 bases at J, with 8 bases between. Germline V gives CDR1 KGHSH, CDR2 LQKENI. The CDR3 extends over 14 amino acids. The CDR3 is CASSRRAGANVLTF. Written as DNA, the CDR3 is TGTGCCAGCTCGAGGAGGGCTGGGGCCAACGTCCTGACTTTC.

This clone was observed a few times. The chain uses TRBV28 and TRBJ2-1; unclear D gene. Trimming took off 7 bases at V and 4 bases at J, with 5 bases between the two ends. Germline CDR1 and CDR2: MDHEN and SYDVKM. The CDR3 covers 11 residues. Here the CDR3 reads CASKGYNEQFF. The DNA for the CDR3 is TGTGCCAGCAAGGGATACAATGAGCAGTTCTTC.

This clone has at least ten counts. The gene calls are TRBV25-1 and TRBJ2-7; 9 bases are a match to TRBD2. Germline V gene data show CDR1 as MGHDK and CDR2 as SYGVNS. The junction had 9 bases not matched to a gene; V was cut back by 3 bases and J by 3 bases. The CDR3 spans 16 residues. The CDR3 reads CASSDSSGRIGYEQYF. Here the CDR3 DNA reads TGTGCCAGCAGTGACTCCAGCGGGAGGATTGGCTACGAGCAGTACTTC.

This clone was counted ten times or more. The chain is built from TRBV6-2 or TRBV6-3 and TRBJ2-7; D is unclear. Germline lookup yields CDR1 MNHEY and CDR2 SVGEGT. The CDR3 extends over 14 amino acids. Trimming removed 3 bases from V and 0 bases from J, with 9 bases in between. The CDR3 DNA reads TGTGCCAGCAGTTATAGCAGTAGCTCCTACGAGCAGTACTTC. This translates into CASSYSSSSYEQYF.

This clone occurred many times. A much more abundant neighbour one base away suggests this may be a read error. The chain combines TRBV29-1 with TRBJ2-6, with TRBD1 as a possible D gene (5 bases). The CDR3 is 16 amino acids. The germline V gene has CDR1 SQVTM and CDR2 ANQGSEA. CDR3 in DNA: TGCAGCGTTGCCTCGGACCTAAGCTCTGGGGCCAACGTCCCGACTTTC. It is translated as CSVASDLSSGANVPTF.

J is TRBJ1-2 and V is TRBV20-1; D not certain. Trimming left V 6 bases short and J 8 bases short, with 10 bases between. Germline CDR1 and CDR2: DFQATT and SNEGSKA (reference sequence). The CDR3 totals 10 residues. The CDR3 region is CSAEEEGYTF. The CDR3 region has the DNA TGCAGTGCCGAAGAAGAGGGCTACACCTTC.

The chain links TRBV6-2 or TRBV6-3 to TRBJ2-2, with D unclear. V was pared by 2 bases and J by 3 bases, with 13 bases between. The length of the CDR3 is 16 residues. CDR1 is MNHEY and CDR2 is SVGEGT in the germline V gene. The DNA of the CDR3 is TGTGCCAGCAGTTACGGCCCTGGTACCTACACCGGGGAGCTGTTTTTT. It is translated as CASSYGPGTYTGELFF.

This clone was counted only a few times. The V gene is TRBV10-3, the J gene TRBJ2-1; D may be TRBD2 (5 bases). This CDR3 is 15 amino acids long. The V gene's germline CDR1 is ENHRY and CDR2 SYGVKD. V lost 2 bases and J lost 10, with 18 bases in between. The CDR3 DNA is TGTGCCATCAGTGAGACGGGGAGAGGAGGAGTCGAGCAGTTCTTC. It is translated as CAISETGRGGVEQFF.

This chain uses TRBV20-1 with TRBJ1-2; 7 bases map to TRBD1. The CDR3 extends over 15 amino acids. Germline-derived CDR1 and CDR2 are DFQATT and SNEGSKA (reference sequence). With V trimmed by 6 bases and J by 2 bases, 12 bases remained unmatched. CDR3 sequence reads: CSAHVLGGLNYGYTF. In DNA, the CDR3 is TGCAGTGCACATGTATTAGGGGGCTTAAACTATGGCTACACCTTC.

This clone showed up just a few times. The chain is built from TRBV6-2 or TRBV6-3 and TRBJ2-7; D is unclear. CDR3 length: 11 residues. Trimming pared 7 bases from V and 2 bases from J, leaving 6 bases between. Per germline, CDR1 MNHEY and CDR2 SVGEGT. This CDR3 reads CASTQAYEQYF. The DNA of the CDR3 is TGTGCCAGCACTCAAGCCTACGAGCAGTACTTC.

V is TRBV20-1 and J is TRBJ2-1; D call uncertain. The V gene lost 8 bases and the J gene lost 8 bases, with 16 bases spanning the gap. Looked up from germline, CDR1 is DFQATT and CDR2 is SNEGSKA (reference sequence). The CDR3 covers 12 residues. The CDR3 nucleotides read TGCAGTCCCGACCCCCATACGGATGAGCAGTTCTTC. Encoded protein: CSPDPHTDEQFF.